Following are 15 T cell receptor beta chains from one sample sequenced in a study of glioma-infiltrating T cells after dendritic cell vaccination. Here immunoSEQ multiplex PCR was the method, and the copy in TCRdb shows in-frame clones only, minus some. The table shows some 70,000 clones, with around 81% occurring only once. The sample was blood, taken before dendritic cell vaccination. The receptors originated from a human donor with glioblastoma.

This chain uses TRBV29-1 with TRBJ2-1, with 9 bases lining up with TRBD2. Germline-derived CDR1 and CDR2 are SQVTM and ANQGSEA. The CDR3 extends over 14 amino acids. The V gene end was trimmed by 1 base and the J gene end by 8 bases; junction bases not matched to a gene: 6. CDR3 DNA sequence: TGCAGCGTTGAAGTGCGGGGGGGTCTCGATGAGCAGTTCTTC. Translation: CSVEVRGGLDEQFF.

This clone was counted once. The gene calls are TRBV15 and TRBJ2-5; 11 nucleotides line up with TRBD2. Trimming at V came to 0 bases and at J to 0 bases, leaving 3 bases not matched to a gene. There are 17 residues in the CDR3. Germline CDR1 is LNHNV and CDR2 is YYDKDF (reference sequence). CDR3 DNA sequence: TGTGCCACCAGCAGAGAGGAGACTAGCGGGAACCAAGAGACCCAGTACTTC. Translation gives CATSREETSGNQETQYF. The whole variable domain, filled in from reference TRBV15 and TRBJ2-5, reads DAMVIQNPRYQVTQFGKPVTLSCSQTLNHNVMYWYQQKSSQAPKLLFHYYDKDFNNEADTPDNFQSRRPNTSFCFLDIRSPGLGDTAMYLCATSREETSGNQETQYFGPGTRLLVL.

The chain has TRBV10-3 and TRBJ2-2; D gene unclear. Germline V gene data show CDR1 as ENHRY and CDR2 as SYGVKD. Trimming cost V 3 bases and J 7 bases, with 3 bases left between them. The CDR3 sequence is 11 residues long. CDR3 DNA: TGTGCCATCAGTGACGGCGGGGAGCTGTTTTTT. It is translated as CAISDGGELFF.

The chain combines TRBV11-2 with TRBJ1-2; no firm D call. The V and J ends lost 0 bases and 5 bases respectively, with 10 bases between them. This CDR3 has 14 residues. Germline CDR1 SGHAT, CDR2 FQNNGV. The CDR3 DNA is TGTGCCAGCAGCTTAGATGGCAACGGGTATGGCTACACCTTC. Translation gives CASSLDGNGYGYTF.

The chain uses TRBV4-2 and TRBJ1-2; TRBD1 is a possible D gene (5 bases). This CDR3 has 13 residues. The germline gives CDR1 LGHNA, CDR2 YNFKEQ. The V end was cut by 0 bases, the J end by 4 bases, with 6 bases between. CDR3 coding DNA: TGTGCCAGCAGCCAAGAGCAGGGCTATGGCTACACCTTC. It codes for CASSQEQGYGYTF.

The CDR3 spells CASSLNSMQGEQFF. The CDR3 bases are TGTGCCAGCAGCTTAAACAGCATGCAGGGTGAGCAGTTCTTC. The rearrangement joins TRBV7-3 to TRBJ2-1; tentative D call: TRBD1 (5 bases). Germline values: CDR1 SGHTA, CDR2 FQGTGA. The CDR3 spans 14 residues. V was cut by 1 base and J by 9 bases, with 13 bases left in between.

V usage is TRBV27 and J usage is TRBJ2-1; 14 bases align to TRBD2. V trimming: 2 bases; J trimming: 5 bases; junction bases outside the gene matches: 5. The CDR3 covers 17 residues. Germline lookup yields CDR1 MNHEY and CDR2 SMNVEV (reference sequence). CDR3 in DNA: TGTGCCAGCAGTTTAATCCGGACTAGCGGGGGGCACAATGAGCAGTTCTTC. The encoded protein is CASSLIRTSGGHNEQFF.

The CDR3 spells CASSGRVNEQFF. The CDR3 nucleotides read TGTGCCAGCAGCGGCCGGGTGAATGAGCAGTTCTTC. This chain connects TRBV9 to TRBJ2-1; D uncertain. The CDR3 spans 12 residues. Germline assignment: CDR1 SGDLS and CDR2 YYNGEE. Trimming removed 3 bases at V and 7 bases at J, with 8 bases between.

This rearrangement joins TRBV14 to TRBJ1-1; a possible D gene is TRBD1 (5 bases). Germline CDR1 reads SGHDN; CDR2 reads FVKESK. The length of the CDR3 is 17 residues. The V end was cut by 1 base, the J end by 3 bases, with 18 bases between. This CDR3 is CASSQGAWGQRDTEAFF. CDR3 nucleotides: TGTGCCAGCAGCCAAGGGGCATGGGGCCAGCGGGACACTGAAGCTTTCTTT. The entire variable domain, with the rest obtained from reference TRBV14 and TRBJ1-1, is as follows: EAGVTQFPSHSVIEKGQTVTLRCDPISGHDNLYWYRRVMGKEIKFLLHFVKESKQDESGMPNNRFLAERTGGTYSTLKVQPAELEDSGVYFCASSQGAWGQRDTEAFFGQGTRLTVV.

J is TRBJ2-6 and V is TRBV10-3, with a weak D call TRBD1 (5 bases). The CDR3 consists of 16 residues. Deletions cut 0 bases from V and 0 bases from J, with 6 bases between. Looked up from germline, CDR1 is ENHRY and CDR2 is SYGVKD. Here the CDR3 DNA reads TGTGCCATCAGTGAGTCCACAGGCTCTGGGGCCAACGTCCTGACTTTC. Protein product: CAISESTGSGANVLTF.

The genes are TRBV4-3 and TRBJ2-2; TRBD2 matches at 7 bases. The CDR3 totals 16 residues. Trimming at V came to 6 bases and at J to 6 bases, leaving 13 bases not matched to a gene. CDR1 and CDR2 (germline): LGHNA, YSLEER. CDR3 nucleotide sequence: TGCGCCAGCAGGGCCTATGGGGGGGGAAACGCCGGGGAGCTGTTTTTT. Translated, it gives CASRAYGGGNAGELFF.

This chain joins TRBV19 and TRBJ1-2; D remains unclear. Germline V gene lookup returns CDR1 LNHDA and CDR2 SQIVND (reference sequence). V was trimmed by 6 bases and J by 8 bases, leaving 16 bases between them. The CDR3 extends over 13 amino acids. CDR3 DNA: TGTGCCAGTAGCTCCCTGGCGGATCGGGGCTACACCTTC. This gives the protein CASSSLADRGYTF.

This sequence joins TRBV4-3 and TRBJ2-2; D is perhaps TRBD1 (6 bases). Germline lookup yields CDR1 LGHNA and CDR2 YSLEER. CDR3 length: 17 amino acids. Trimming left V 0 bases short and J 0 bases short, with 11 bases between. DNA of the CDR3: TGCGCCAGCAGCCAAGATCTCGGGACAACGAACACCGGGGAGCTGTTTTTT. It is translated as CASSQDLGTTNTGELFF.

The sample holds a few counts of this clone. The chain recombines TRBV9 with TRBJ2-7; maybe TRBD1 (5 bases). The V gene lost 2 bases and the J gene lost 5 bases, with 14 bases spanning the gap. Germline CDR1 reads SGDLS; CDR2 reads YYNGEE. The length of the CDR3 is 14 residues. CDR3 bases: TGTGCCAGCAGCGTGAGCCAGGGAATCGACGAGCAGTACTTC. It codes for CASSVSQGIDEQYF. Complete variable domain (other parts from reference TRBV9 and TRBJ2-7): DSGVTQTPKHLITATGQRVTLRCSPRSGDLSVYWYQQSLDQGLQFLIQYYNGEERAKGNILERFSAQQFPDLHSELNLSSLELGDSALYFCASSVSQGIDEQYFGPGTRLTVT.

The chain has TRBV6-6 and TRBJ2-3; tentatively, D is TRBD1 (6 bases). V lost 5 bases to trimming and J lost 1 base, with 16 bases between them. The length of the CDR3 is 16 residues. Germline V gene lookup returns CDR1 MNHNY and CDR2 SVGAGI (reference sequence). The CDR3 is CASSPGAGEGTDTQYF. The CDR3 DNA sequence: TGTGCCAGCAGTCCAGGGGCAGGAGAAGGCACAGATACGCAGTATTTT.